The 11 T cell receptor beta chains below were found in one sample sequenced in a study of blood T cell repertoires in COVID-19. The method was immunoSEQ multiplex PCR; TCRdb's version includes in-frame clones alone and lacks a portion of them. The sample has roughly 180,000 clones, about 85% seen once. The sequenced sample consisted of peripheral blood. The source of these receptors is a woman between 45 and 60 years old with COVID-19, enrolled during active disease.

This chain connects TRBV28 to TRBJ1-6; 7 bases agree with TRBD1. The junction had 2 bases not matched to a gene; V was cut back by 1 base and J by 5 bases. Germline-derived CDR1 and CDR2 are MDHEN and SYDVKM. This CDR3 comprises 15 residues. The CDR3 loop is CASSLLQGHNSPLHF. CDR3 coding DNA: TGTGCCAGCAGTTTATTACAGGGGCATAATTCACCCCTCCACTTT.

The CDR3 DNA follows: TGTGCCAGCAGATACGACAGGGATCAGCCCCAGCATTTT. It encodes CASRYDRDQPQHF. The genes are TRBV27 and TRBJ1-5, with 7 bases that match TRBD1. Looked up from germline, CDR1 is MNHEY and CDR2 is SMNVEV (reference sequence). Unmatched junction bases numbered 4, after V lost 6 bases and J lost 5 bases. This CDR3 spans 13 amino acids.

This clone was counted a few times. The chain is built from TRBV18 and TRBJ1-1; 8 positions agree with TRBD1. J gave up 5 bases and V 5 bases, and 10 bases lay outside the gene matches. Germline V gene lookup returns CDR1 KGHSH and CDR2 LQKENI. The length of the CDR3 is 15 residues. CDR3 bases: TGTGCCAGCTCAAGGGTCCAGGGGGCTGGGACTGAAGCTTTCTTT. This sequence encodes CASSRVQGAGTEAFF.

The V gene is TRBV28, the J gene TRBJ2-1; 10 positions agree with TRBD2. Looked up from germline, CDR1 is MDHEN and CDR2 is SYDVKM. Trimming took 2 bases from V and 3 from J; bases not matched to a gene: 1. The CDR3 contains 15 residues. The CDR3 nucleotides are TGTGCCAGCAGTTTAACTAGCGGGGTCTACAATGAGCAGTTCTTC. Amino acid sequence: CASSLTSGVYNEQFF.

The gene calls are TRBV7-9 and TRBJ2-5; TRBD1 matches 12 bases. The junction had 6 bases not matched to a gene; V was cut back by 3 bases and J by 4 bases. The germline V gene encodes CDR1 SEHNR and CDR2 FQNEAQ (reference sequence). This CDR3 is 16 amino acids long. CDR3 residues: CASSLGDRGLVETQYF. CDR3 nucleotides: TGTGCCAGCAGCTTGGGGGACAGGGGGCTTGTAGAGACCCAGTACTTC.

V usage is TRBV7-3 and J usage is TRBJ1-6; no clear D. V was shortened by 5 bases and J by 7 bases, with 9 bases between the two germline ends. This CDR3 is 13 amino acids long. In germline, CDR1 is SGHTA, CDR2 FQGTGA. The CDR3 DNA sequence: TGTGCCAGCAGCCTCACAGTGAATTCACCCCTCCACTTT. This codes for CASSLTVNSPLHF.

A single count supports this clone. The chain combines TRBV2 with TRBJ2-5; possible D gene TRBD1, 6 bases. Between the trimmed V and J ends, which lost 6 bases and 5 bases, there was a span of 13 bases. CDR3 size: 13 residues. Germline-derived CDR1 and CDR2 are SNHLY and FYNNEI. The CDR3 DNA follows: TGTGCCAGCAGGGGGGATAGGGGGGAGACCCAGTACTTC. Translating gives CASRGDRGETQYF.

This chain links TRBV27 with TRBJ1-2; possibly TRBD1 for D (6 bases). Germline CDR1 and CDR2: MNHEY and SMNVEV (reference sequence). V was cut by 6 bases and J by 8 bases, with 16 bases left in between. The CDR3 is made up of 13 amino acids. The CDR3 DNA sequence: TGTGCCAGCAGCCCAGCCGCAGGGGACGGCTACACCTTC. It is translated as CASSPAAGDGYTF.

The rearrangement uses TRBV6-5 and TRBJ1-1; the match to TRBD1 covers 7 bases. The CDR3 spans 14 residues. The J segment lost 1 base and the V segment lost 2 bases, leaving 1 base of the junction unmatched. CDR1 is MNHEY and CDR2 is SVGAGI in the germline V gene. The CDR3 sequence: CASSYEGANTEAFF. CDR3 DNA sequence: TGTGCCAGCAGTTACGAGGGGGCGAACACTGAAGCTTTCTTT.

This sequence joins TRBV27 and TRBJ1-2; the match to TRBD1 covers 8 bases. CDR1 and CDR2 (germline): MNHEY, SMNVEV (reference sequence). The V gene end was trimmed by 7 bases and the J gene end by 4 bases; junction bases not matched to a gene: 8. The CDR3 spans 14 residues. The CDR3 here is CASKEDRAAYGYTF. CDR3 coding DNA: TGTGCCAGCAAAGAGGACAGGGCTGCCTATGGCTACACCTTC.

This clone was recorded a few times. The chain recombines TRBV10-3 with TRBJ1-5; D remains unclear. V was pared by 4 bases and J by 1 base, with 2 bases between. Germline CDR1 ENHRY, CDR2 SYGVKD. The length of the CDR3 is 12 residues. In DNA form, the CDR3 reads TGTGCCATCAGTGTAAGCAATCAGCCCCAGCATTTT. It specifies CAISVSNQPQHF.